These 8 T cell receptor beta chains were sequenced from one sample in a study of cytomegalovirus exposure and HLA in healthy donors. It was with 60 Vbeta and 13 Jbeta primers that the PCR ran. Here immunoSEQ multiplex PCR was the method, and the copy in TCRdb shows in-frame clones only, minus some. The sample shows over 95,000 clones, about 80% of them seen only once. The sample comprised PBMCs. These TCRs come from a human donor in good health.

The rearrangement links TRBV6-1 to TRBJ1-5; TRBD1 agrees at 12 bases. The CDR3 runs 15 residues. V shed 4 bases, J shed 4 bases, and the junction held 2 bases outside the gene matches. Germline V gene lookup returns CDR1 MNHNS and CDR2 SASEGT. In DNA form, the CDR3 reads TGTGCCAGCAGTGTGGGACAGGGGGCAAATCAGCCCCAGCATTTT. Translation: CASSVGQGANQPQHF.

The genes are TRBV19 and TRBJ2-7; TRBD1 aligns across 7 bases. This CDR3 is built from 13 residues. Germline values: CDR1 LNHDA, CDR2 SQIVND (reference sequence). Trimming removed 9 bases from V and 7 bases from J; junction bases left unmatched: 12. The CDR3 protein is CASQPRTGDEQYF. In DNA form, the CDR3 reads TGTGCCAGCCAACCCAGAACAGGGGATGAGCAGTACTTC. The complete variable domain, with remaining parts taken from reference TRBV19 and TRBJ2-7, reads DGGITQSPKYLFRKEGQNVTLSCEQNLNHDAMYWYRQDPGQGLRLIYYSQIVNDFQKGDIAEGYSVSREKKESFPLTVTSAQKNPTAFYLCASQPRTGDEQYFGPGTRLTVT.

The V call is TRBV7-6, the J call TRBJ2-7, with 10 bases matching TRBD2. Germline V gene lookup returns CDR1 SGHVS and CDR2 FNYEAQ. The trim removed 0 bases at V and 6 bases at J, leaving 14 bases unmatched. The CDR3 has 18 residues. Here the CDR3 reads CASSLAVSSGSRTCEQYF. In nucleotides, the CDR3 is TGTGCCAGCAGCTTAGCGGTGTCTAGCGGGAGTCGGACCTGCGAGCAGTACTTC. Together with reference TRBV7-6 and TRBJ2-7, the CDR3 gives the full variable domain: GAGVSQSPRYKVTKRGQDVALRCDPISGHVSLYWYRQALGQGPEFLTYFNYEAQQDKSGLPNDRFSAERPEGSISTLTIQRTEQRDSAMYRCASSLAVSSGSRTCEQYFGPGTRLTVT.

A single count supports this clone. The V gene is TRBV30, the J gene TRBJ1-2; D is ambiguous. The V and J ends lost 0 bases and 6 bases respectively, with 8 bases between them. This CDR3 spans 12 amino acids. Germline CDR1 and CDR2: GTSNPN and SVGIG (reference sequence). This CDR3 is CAWSVQHDGYTF. CDR3 coding DNA: TGTGCCTGGAGTGTACAACATGATGGCTACACCTTC.

V usage is TRBV11-2 and J usage is TRBJ1-1, with 8 nucleotides matching TRBD1. The V and J ends lost 2 bases and 5 bases, in that order; junction bases with no gene match: 10. The CDR3 contains 16 residues. Germline-derived CDR1 and CDR2 are SGHAT and FQNNGV. CDR3 protein: CASSLRSGQGRTEAFF. As DNA, the CDR3 is TGTGCCAGCAGCTTAAGGTCTGGACAGGGACGAACTGAAGCTTTCTTT.

The J gene is TRBJ2-2, the V gene TRBV19; D is perhaps TRBD1 (6 bases). The ends were cut back, 5 bases at V and 7 bases at J, with 8 bases in the middle. The CDR3 is 12 residues long. CDR1 and CDR2 (germline): LNHDA, SQIVND (reference sequence). The CDR3, as DNA: TGTGCCAGTAGTGGGGGCGGCGGGGAGCTGTTTTTT. Translating it yields CASSGGGGELFF.

V usage is TRBV6-1 and J usage is TRBJ2-1, with 8 nucleotides matching TRBD2. After removal of 2 bases from V and 4 bases from J, the junction contained 7 bases not matched to a gene. The CDR3 consists of 16 residues. Per the germline V gene, CDR1 is MNHNS and CDR2 is SASEGT. CDR3 sequence reads: CASSELTGTRYNEQFF. The CDR3, as DNA: TGTGCCAGCAGTGAACTTACCGGGACTAGGTACAATGAGCAGTTCTTC.

The chain recombines TRBV10-3 with TRBJ1-2, with D unclear. V lost 9 bases and J 8 bases, leaving 4 bases between the germline ends. The CDR3 covers 8 residues. CDR1 ENHRY and CDR2 SYGVKD come from the germline V gene. The CDR3 spells CAMGGYTF. CDR3 DNA: TGTGCCATGGGCGGCTACACCTTC.